A single sample is the source of the 18 T cell receptor beta chains below, sequenced in a study of cytomegalovirus exposure and HLA in healthy donors. Assay: immunoSEQ multiplex PCR; the TCRdb copy retains only in-frame clones and omits some. The sample records a few hundred thousand clones, approximately 84% being singletons. Specimen: PBMCs. These receptors were obtained from a man aged 18 to 30 in good health and CMV-seropositive.

The rearrangement joins TRBV4-2 to TRBJ2-7; D remains unclear. The germline V and J ends were trimmed by 1 base and 0 bases, with 16 bases remaining between them. CDR1 is LGHNA and CDR2 is YNFKEQ in the germline V gene. The CDR3 extends over 17 amino acids. CDR3: CASSQGPNSMSSYEQYF. The CDR3 DNA reads TGTGCCAGCAGCCAAGGTCCCAATAGTATGAGCTCCTACGAGCAGTACTTC.

This clone appeared a single time. The rearrangement uses TRBV4-1 and TRBJ2-5; D perhaps matches TRBD1 (6 bases). Germline V lookup: CDR1 MGHRA, CDR2 YSYEKL. The CDR3 consists of 14 residues. The germline V and J ends were trimmed by 0 bases and 4 bases, with 9 bases remaining between them. The CDR3 nucleotides are TGCGCCAGCAGCCAAGATCTCAGGGGAGAGACCCAGTACTTC. This codes for CASSQDLRGETQYF.

The table lists this clone with many counts. The chain carries TRBV11-2 and TRBJ1-2; TRBD1 aligns across 8 bases. This CDR3 comprises 15 residues. Germline V gene data show CDR1 as SGHAT and CDR2 as FQNNGV. The ends lost 5 bases at V and 8 bases at J; junction bases unmatched: 13. DNA of the CDR3: TGTGCCAGCAGCCGGTCGGGACAGGAAATAACCGGCTACACCTTC. Amino acids: CASSRSGQEITGYTF.

The chain has TRBV9 and TRBJ2-2, with 13 bases lining up with TRBD2. J lost 6 bases, V lost 0 bases, and 5 bases had no gene match. CDR1 and CDR2 (germline): SGDLS, YYNGEE. This CDR3 is built from 17 residues. CDR3 region: CASSVGTSGSRAGELFF. Here the CDR3 DNA reads TGTGCCAGCAGCGTAGGGACTAGCGGGAGCAGGGCCGGGGAGCTGTTTTTT. The full variable domain, rest sourced from reference TRBV9 and TRBJ2-2, is DSGVTQTPKHLITATGQRVTLRCSPRSGDLSVYWYQQSLDQGLQFLIQYYNGEERAKGNILERFSAQQFPDLHSELNLSSLELGDSALYFCASSVGTSGSRAGELFFGEGSRLTVL.

The V call is TRBV6-1, the J call TRBJ2-2; possibly TRBD1 for D (5 bases). Germline V CDR1 and CDR2: MNHNS, SASEGT. V was cut by 10 bases and J by 0 bases, with 9 bases left in between. The CDR3 consists of 13 residues. CDR3 DNA: TGTGCCATCGGACAACCGAACACCGGGGAGCTGTTTTTT. This sequence encodes CAIGQPNTGELFF.

The chain is built from TRBV4-2 and TRBJ1-2, with TRBD1 as a possible D gene (5 bases). Trimming pared 0 bases from V and 2 bases from J, leaving 10 bases between. Germline CDR1 reads LGHNA; CDR2 reads YNFKEQ. The CDR3 covers 15 residues. CDR3 sequence reads: CASSQDTEGNYGYTF. The CDR3 nucleotides are TGTGCCAGCAGCCAAGATACGGAGGGGAACTATGGCTACACCTTC.

V gene TRBV14 combines with J gene TRBJ2-7, with 9 bases matching TRBD1. Germline V gene lookup returns CDR1 SGHDN and CDR2 FVKESK. Trimming removed 3 bases from V and 5 bases from J; junction bases left unmatched: 5. This CDR3 has 14 amino acids. CDR3 sequence (DNA): TGTGCCAGCAGCCATGGGACAGGGTACCACGAGCAGTACTTC. Amino acid sequence: CASSHGTGYHEQYF. Filled out from reference TRBV14 and TRBJ2-7, the complete variable domain reads EAGVTQFPSHSVIEKGQTVTLRCDPISGHDNLYWYRRVMGKEIKFLLHFVKESKQDESGMPNNRFLAERTGGTYSTLKVQPAELEDSGVYFCASSHGTGYHEQYFGPGTRLTVT.

The V call is TRBV6-1, the J call TRBJ2-7; maybe TRBD1 (6 bases). Trimming took off 10 bases at V and 3 bases at J, with 13 bases between the two ends. Germline V gene lookup returns CDR1 MNHNS and CDR2 SASEGT. CDR3 length: 12 residues. For the CDR3, the DNA is TGTGCCACTACGGGGACATACTACGAGCAGTACTTC. Its translation: CATTGTYYEQYF.

The J gene is TRBJ1-1, the V gene TRBV5-1; TRBD1 matches 7 bases. In germline, CDR1 is SGHRS, CDR2 YFSETQ. With 3 bases clipped from V and 2 bases from J, the junction kept 7 bases outside the gene matches. The CDR3 spans 15 residues. The CDR3 bases are TGCGCCAGCAGCTGGACCGGGACAGCAAACACTGAAGCTTTCTTT. Its protein product is CASSWTGTANTEAFF.

The chain links TRBV5-1 to TRBJ2-3, with 9 bases lining up with TRBD1. CDR1 and CDR2 from the germline V gene are SGHRS and YFSETQ. V was pared by 5 bases and J by 0 bases, with 10 bases of the junction left unmatched. The CDR3 is made up of 17 amino acids. This CDR3 is CASSKQTGGESTDTQYF. In DNA form, the CDR3 reads TGCGCCAGCAGTAAACAAACAGGGGGCGAAAGCACAGATACGCAGTATTTT.

This clone was seen just once. The rearrangement links TRBV6-1 to TRBJ2-7; weak D call: TRBD1 (5 bases). V gave up 1 base and J gave up 0 bases, with 10 bases separating them. The CDR3 is 15 amino acids. Germline loops: CDR1 MNHNS, CDR2 SASEGT. Written as DNA, the CDR3 is TGTGCCAGCAGTGAAGACCCAGGGTCCTCCTACGAGCAGTACTTC. Encoded protein: CASSEDPGSSYEQYF.

This chain's CDR3 is CASSDSFPSGAYEQYF. CDR3 bases: TGTGCCAGCAGTGACTCTTTCCCTAGCGGAGCCTACGAGCAGTACTTC. The chain joins TRBV6-4 to TRBJ2-7; 7 nucleotides align to TRBD2. The germline V gene has CDR1 MRHNA and CDR2 SNTAGT. Unmatched junction bases numbered 7, after V lost 0 bases and J lost 2 bases. The CDR3 is 16 residues long.

A note on this clone: Other nucleotide sequences in the sample specify the same CDR3. This chain joins TRBV18 and TRBJ1-1, with D unclear. In germline, CDR1 is KGHSH, CDR2 LQKENI. Trimming left V 1 base short and J 0 bases short, with 6 bases between. This CDR3 spans 14 amino acids. CDR3 in DNA: TGTGCCAGCTCACCACAAGGTATGAACACTGAAGCTTTCTTT. Its protein is CASSPQGMNTEAFF.

Notes on this clone: This sample also contains other DNA sequences that code for the same CDR3. V usage is TRBV11-3 and J usage is TRBJ2-1; the match to TRBD2 covers 7 bases. V gave up 1 base and J gave up 3 bases; unmatched junction bases: 3. CDR1 SGHNT and CDR2 YENEEA come from the germline V gene. This CDR3 is built from 15 residues. DNA of the CDR3: TGTGCCAGCAGCTTAGTTGGCGGGAGCTACAATGAGCAGTTCTTC. Amino acids: CASSLVGGSYNEQFF.

This chain links TRBV30 with TRBJ2-7; D is ambiguous. This CDR3 spans 14 amino acids. Germline V CDR1 and CDR2: GTSNPN, SVGIG (reference sequence). With 2 bases removed from V and 2 bases from J, the gap between germline ends came to 13 bases. CDR3 sequence (DNA): TGTGCCTGGAGTAAGTTTCCTCTTACCTACGAGCAGTACTTC. Its translation is CAWSKFPLTYEQYF.

This clone has more than one count but fewer than ten. The chain carries TRBV5-1 and TRBJ2-2; D uncertain. V was pared by 5 bases and J by 0 bases, with 11 bases between. The CDR3 length is 15 residues. Germline V CDR1 and CDR2: SGHRS, YFSETQ. In DNA form, the CDR3 reads TGCGCCAGCAGGACCCAGCCGACGAACACCGGGGAGCTGTTTTTT. Amino acid sequence: CASRTQPTNTGELFF.

The rearrangement joins TRBV2 to TRBJ2-7, with TRBD2 matching over 9 bases. Germline loops: CDR1 SNHLY, CDR2 FYNNEI. This CDR3 region has 15 residues. J gave up 6 bases and V 0 bases, and 6 bases lay outside the gene matches. This CDR3 is CASSEAVGLASEQYF. DNA of the CDR3: TGTGCCAGCAGTGAAGCGGTGGGACTAGCCTCCGAGCAGTACTTC.

The chain uses TRBV5-1 and TRBJ2-1; 9 bases are a match to TRBD2. There are 15 residues in the CDR3. Germline V gives CDR1 SGHRS, CDR2 YFSETQ. V trimming: 5 bases; J trimming: 4 bases; junction bases outside the gene matches: 7. CDR3 sequence: CASRTSGQSYNEQFF. The CDR3 coding sequence is TGCGCCAGCAGAACTAGCGGGCAATCATACAATGAGCAGTTCTTC.